Ten or more counts support the clone carrying this TCR beta chain. One entry per CDR3 protein, called by TCRdb with MiXCR from the 5' RACE reads. This repertoire shows about 120,000 distinct CDR3 sequences, 7.2% found once; its top ten account for roughly 2.8%. The data are from a study of T cells after yellow fever vaccination. This CDR3 comprises 13 residues. Germline V gene lookup returns CDR1 MNHEY and CDR2 SMNVEV (reference sequence). V lost 3 bases and J 6 bases, leaving 11 bases between the germline ends. The receptor comes from a young man who received the YFV17D yellow fever vaccine. The starting material was CD4+ T cells sorted from PBMCs, obtained more than 40 days after the first yellow fever vaccination. The chain links TRBV27 to TRBJ1-2, with unresolved D. The CDR3 coding sequence is TGTGCCAGCAGTTTTACTCGTGGAAATGGCTACACCTTC. This encodes CASSFTRGNGYTF.